This T cell receptor beta chain is from a study of T-cell memory formation after mild COVID-19. Constant-segment primers were used for 5'RACE, and the resulting TCR alpha and TCR beta cDNA libraries carried sample barcodes and UMIs. MiXCR was run by TCRdb on the 5' RACE reads, yielding one entry per CDR3 protein. The repertoire holds 400,000 to 500,000 distinct CDR3 sequences, with 15% to 20% as singletons. The table lists this clonotype with many counts. Its antigen is unknown. Findings and limits, study-wide: CD4+ contracting clones lay mainly in CM and EM, CD8+ ones in EMRA.

CDR1 SGHNT and CDR2 YYREEE come from the germline V gene (reference sequence). CDR3 length: 16 amino acids. J gave up 6 bases and V 0 bases, and 7 bases lay outside the gene matches. Material for sequencing was PBMCs or a T cell subset sorted from them (not recorded which). This sequence originates from a man younger than 35 who had mild COVID-19 (a few samples of this study predate the infection). Cell type and time point are not known. The gene calls are TRBV5-4 and TRBJ2-3; TRBD2 matches at 10 bases. The CDR3 spells CASSLGSGGPTDTQYF. Written as DNA, the CDR3 is TGTGCCAGCAGCTTGGGTAGCGGGGGGCCGACCGATACGCAGTATTTT.